The 18 T cell receptor beta chains below were found in one sample sequenced in a study of blood T cell repertoires in COVID-19. Sequencing was performed with immunoSEQ multiplex PCR; in TCRdb, only in-frame clones are kept and a portion is missing. The data hold 150,000 to 200,000 clones, with approximately 80% observed a single time. The sequencing sample was made of PBMCs or T cells enriched from blood (not recorded which). These receptor sequences come from a woman aged 60-70 years with acute COVID-19.

The rearrangement uses TRBV7-9 and TRBJ2-4, with 14 bases lining up with TRBD2. There are 16 residues in the CDR3. Germline values: CDR1 SEHNR, CDR2 FQNEAQ (reference sequence). The V gene end was trimmed by 5 bases and the J gene end by 5 bases; junction bases not matched to a gene: 5. The DNA for the CDR3 is TGTGCCAGCAGCCCCCGGACTAGCGGGAGGCAAAACATTCAGTACTTC. This codes for CASSPRTSGRQNIQYF.

The chain joins TRBV3-1 (or the pseudogene TRBV3-2) to TRBJ2-3; 10 nucleotides agree with TRBD2. This CDR3 contains 16 residues. Looked up from germline, CDR1 is LGHDT and CDR2 is YNNKEL (reference sequence). After removal of 2 bases from V and 2 bases from J, the junction contained 4 bases not matched to a gene. In DNA, the CDR3 is TGTGCCAGCAGCCAATTAGCGGGAGGTTCCACAGATACGCAGTATTTT. Protein: CASSQLAGGSTDTQYF.

J is TRBJ2-7 and V is TRBV5-5, with a possible D match to TRBD2 (6 bases). Germline CDR1 is SGHKS and CDR2 is YYEKEE (reference sequence). This CDR3 has 14 amino acids. Trimming shortened V by 7 bases and J by 2 bases, and 16 bases separated the two germline ends. CDR3 bases: TGTGCCAGCTCAATCTGGGACTCAACCTACGAGCAGTACTTC. It translates to CASSIWDSTYEQYF.

This clone was observed a single time. The chain couples TRBV7-6 to TRBJ1-2; TRBD1 is a possible D gene (5 bases). CDR1 and CDR2 (germline): SGHVS, FNYEAQ. CDR3 length: 16 residues. V lost 5 bases and J 2 bases, leaving 18 bases between the germline ends. CDR3: CASSQQMDQGNYGYTF. CDR3 bases: TGTGCCAGCAGCCAACAAATGGATCAGGGAAACTATGGCTACACCTTC.

The V gene is TRBV18, the J gene TRBJ1-5, with a weak D call TRBD1 (5 bases). This CDR3 contains 16 residues. V was pared by 3 bases and J by 7 bases, with 19 bases between. The germline V gene has CDR1 KGHSH and CDR2 LQKENI. The DNA of the CDR3 is TGTGCCAGCTCACCCTCGGGAGGGGTGGAGGTCCAGCCCCAGCATTTT. Its protein product is CASSPSGGVEVQPQHF.

The genes are TRBV9 and TRBJ1-6; a weak D match, TRBD1 (6 bases). Germline CDR1 reads SGDLS; CDR2 reads YYNGEE. Trimming removed 4 bases from V and 10 bases from J, with 15 bases in between. The CDR3 is 14 residues long. The CDR3 loop is CASSPRDIGSPLHF. The CDR3 bases are TGTGCCAGCAGCCCTCGGGACATAGGGTCACCCCTCCACTTT.

This rearrangement joins TRBV7-9 to TRBJ1-4; no clear D gene. Germline V gives CDR1 SEHNR, CDR2 FQNEAQ (reference sequence). With 0 bases removed from V and 3 bases from J, the gap between germline ends came to 8 bases. The CDR3 length is 15 residues. The CDR3 DNA sequence: TGTGCCAGCAGCTTAGCCGAGGTAGCTAATGAAAAACTGTTTTTT. Translated, it gives CASSLAEVANEKLFF.

This clone was observed a single time. The chain recombines TRBV7-2 with TRBJ2-5; D is unclear. This CDR3 contains 13 residues. The germline V gene encodes CDR1 SGHTA and CDR2 FQGNSA. V was shortened by 1 base and J by 5 bases, with 8 bases between the two germline ends. CDR3 residues: CASSLGEPETQYF. DNA for the CDR3: TGTGCCAGCAGCTTAGGCGAGCCGGAGACCCAGTACTTC.

The chain joins TRBV5-6 to TRBJ2-7; D not resolved. Trimming left V 2 bases short and J 2 bases short, with 11 bases between. This CDR3 contains 14 residues. Germline V gives CDR1 SGHDT, CDR2 YYEEEE. CDR3: CASSLGVGTYEQYV. The CDR3, as DNA: TGTGCCAGCAGCTTAGGAGTAGGCACCTACGAGCAGTACGTC.

The V and J genes are TRBV6-1 and TRBJ2-1; D not certain. V was trimmed by 1 base and J by 4 bases, leaving 5 bases between them. Germline-derived CDR1 and CDR2 are MNHNS and SASEGT. The CDR3 contains 13 residues. The CDR3 DNA reads TGTGCCAGCAGTGAAGACTTATACAATGAGCAGTTCTTC. Translating gives CASSEDLYNEQFF.

The rearrangement joins TRBV5-1 to TRBJ1-2, with TRBD1 matching 7 bases. Germline lookup yields CDR1 SGHRS and CDR2 YFSETQ. The V gene end was trimmed by 5 bases and the J gene end by 1 base; junction bases not matched to a gene: 20. The CDR3 runs 19 residues. The CDR3 sequence is CASSPLNTGALRLNYGYTF. The CDR3 DNA follows: TGCGCCAGCAGTCCCCTAAATACAGGGGCCCTCCGACTTAACTATGGCTACACCTTC.

J is TRBJ1-2 and V is TRBV19; D remains unclear. Germline assignment: CDR1 LNHDA and CDR2 SQIVND (reference sequence). The CDR3 spans 13 residues. V was clipped by 5 bases and J by 1 base, with 8 bases between them. For the CDR3, the DNA is TGTGCCAGTAGTTTCACAGTTAACTATGGCTACACCTTC. The encoded protein is CASSFTVNYGYTF.

CDR3 region: CASSSVYNEQFF. CDR3 bases: TGTGCCAGCAGCTCCGTTTACAATGAGCAGTTCTTC. The V call is TRBV11-3, the J call TRBJ2-1; no firm D call. Trimming shortened V by 4 bases and J by 4 bases, and 5 bases separated the two germline ends. Germline CDR1 SGHNT, CDR2 YENEEA. This CDR3 comprises 12 residues.

The chain carries TRBV6-4 and TRBJ1-2; D uncertain. V lost 6 bases and J lost 5, with 22 bases in between. Germline assignment: CDR1 MRHNA and CDR2 SNTAGT. The CDR3 runs 16 residues. The CDR3 sequence: CASSARGGPLPYGYTF. CDR3 DNA: TGTGCCAGCAGCGCCCGGGGAGGGCCCTTACCTTATGGCTACACCTTC.

The genes are TRBV15 and TRBJ2-1; TRBD2 agrees at 9 bases. The CDR3 runs 18 residues. V shed 5 bases, J shed 7 bases, and the junction held 18 bases outside the gene matches. In germline, CDR1 is LNHNV, CDR2 YYDKDF (reference sequence). The CDR3: CATSPFPKLAGGKNEQFF. The DNA of the CDR3 is TGTGCCACCAGCCCTTTTCCGAAACTAGCGGGCGGAAAGAATGAGCAGTTCTTC.

The sample holds a few counts of this clone. This chain joins TRBV4-3 and TRBJ1-6; D ambiguous. CDR3 length: 16 residues. Trimming took 3 bases from V and 8 from J, leaving 17 bases between them. CDR1 is LGHNA and CDR2 is YSLEER in the germline V gene. Here the CDR3 DNA reads TGCGCCAGCAGCCACGACGTAGGAGAGGCCTATTCACCCCTCCACTTT. It codes for CASSHDVGEAYSPLHF.

This clone was seen more than once but under ten times. The chain recombines TRBV12-3 or TRBV12-4 with TRBJ2-1, with D unresolved. The V end lost 3 bases, the J end lost 15 bases, and 15 bases lay between the germline ends. This CDR3 has 12 amino acids. Written as DNA, the CDR3 is TGTGCCAGCAGTTTTTTTGGTACGTCGAGGTTCTTC. Residues: CASSFFGTSRFF.

J is TRBJ2-1 and V is TRBV10-3; TRBD2 aligns across 10 bases. The CDR3 is 13 residues long. The germline V gene has CDR1 ENHRY and CDR2 SYGVKD. Unmatched junction bases numbered 5, after V lost 10 bases and J lost 5 bases. In nucleotides, the CDR3 is TGTGCCACCGGGACTAGCGAGAACAATGAGCAGTTCTTC. Amino acids: CATGTSENNEQFF.